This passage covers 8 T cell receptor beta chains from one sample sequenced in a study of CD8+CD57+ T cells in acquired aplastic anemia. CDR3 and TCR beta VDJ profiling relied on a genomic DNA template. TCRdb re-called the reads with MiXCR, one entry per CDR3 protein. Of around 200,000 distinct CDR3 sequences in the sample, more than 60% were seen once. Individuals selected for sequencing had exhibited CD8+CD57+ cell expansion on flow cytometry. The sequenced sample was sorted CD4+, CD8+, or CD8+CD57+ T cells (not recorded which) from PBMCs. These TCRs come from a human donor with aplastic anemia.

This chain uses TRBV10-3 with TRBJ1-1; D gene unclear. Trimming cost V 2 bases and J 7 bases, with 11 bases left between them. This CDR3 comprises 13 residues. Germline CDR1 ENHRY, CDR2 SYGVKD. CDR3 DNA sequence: TGTGCCATCAGTGAGAACCTCGGAGGTGAAGCTTTCTTT. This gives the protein CAISENLGGEAFF.

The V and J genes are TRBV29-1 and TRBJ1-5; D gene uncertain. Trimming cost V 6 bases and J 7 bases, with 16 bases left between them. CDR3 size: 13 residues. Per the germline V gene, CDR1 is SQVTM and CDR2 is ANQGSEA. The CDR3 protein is CSVASSGGQPQHF. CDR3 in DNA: TGCAGCGTCGCCAGCAGTGGAGGGCAGCCCCAGCATTTT.

CDR3 region: CASSLSGRGNEKLFF. The CDR3 DNA is TGCGCCAGCAGCTTGAGCGGCAGGGGTAATGAAAAACTGTTTTTT. The V gene is TRBV5-1, the J gene TRBJ1-4; a possible D gene is TRBD1 (6 bases). Trimming took 1 base from V and 4 from J, leaving 11 bases between them. The CDR3 has 15 residues. Germline assignment: CDR1 SGHRS and CDR2 YFSETQ. Together with reference TRBV5-1 and TRBJ1-4, the CDR3 gives the full variable domain: KAGVTQTPRYLIKTRGQQVTLSCSPISGHRSVSWYQQTPGQGLQFLFEYFSETQRNKGNFPGRFSGRQFSNSRSEMNVSTLELGDSALYLCASSLSGRGNEKLFFGSGTQLSVL.

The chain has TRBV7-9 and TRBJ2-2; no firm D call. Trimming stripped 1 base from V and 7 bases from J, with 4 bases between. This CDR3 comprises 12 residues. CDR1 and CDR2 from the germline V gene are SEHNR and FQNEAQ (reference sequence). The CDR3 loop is CASSLVYGELFF. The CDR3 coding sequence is TGTGCCAGCAGCTTAGTATACGGGGAGCTGTTTTTT.

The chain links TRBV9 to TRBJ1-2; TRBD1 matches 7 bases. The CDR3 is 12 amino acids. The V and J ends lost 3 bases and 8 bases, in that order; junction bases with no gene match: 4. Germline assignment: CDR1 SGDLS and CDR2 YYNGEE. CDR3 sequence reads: CASSGLDRGYTF. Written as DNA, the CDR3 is TGTGCCAGCAGCGGACTGGACAGGGGCTACACCTTC.

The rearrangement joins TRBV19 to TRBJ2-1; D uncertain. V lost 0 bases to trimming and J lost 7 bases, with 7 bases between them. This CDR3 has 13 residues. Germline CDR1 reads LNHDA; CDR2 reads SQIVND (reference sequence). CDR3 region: CASSIDRANEQFF. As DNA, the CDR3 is TGTGCCAGTAGTATAGATCGAGCAAATGAGCAGTTCTTC.

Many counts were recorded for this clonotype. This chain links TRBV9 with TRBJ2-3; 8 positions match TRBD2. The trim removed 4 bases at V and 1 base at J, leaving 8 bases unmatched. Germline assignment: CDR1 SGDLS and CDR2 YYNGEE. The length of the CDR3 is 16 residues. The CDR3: CASSLPTSVRTDTQYF. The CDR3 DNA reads TGTGCCAGCAGCCTCCCGACTAGCGTCCGCACAGATACGCAGTATTTT.

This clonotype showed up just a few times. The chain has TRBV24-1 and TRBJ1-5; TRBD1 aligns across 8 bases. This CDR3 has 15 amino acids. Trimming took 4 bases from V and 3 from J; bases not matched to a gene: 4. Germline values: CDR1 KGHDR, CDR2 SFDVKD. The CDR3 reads CATSDADRDNQPQHF. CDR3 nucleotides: TGTGCCACCAGTGACGCGGACAGGGACAATCAGCCCCAGCATTTT.